What follows describes a single TCR beta chain. Authors' processing steps: Counts of nucleated cells, estimated from reference gene primer amplification, were obtained. Using immunoSEQ multiplex PCR, the repertoire was profiled, and TCRdb retains in-frame clones only, with some absent. That table is the source of V, J and clone size, and D and trimming were worked out from the DNA. The sample shows under 300,000 clones, around 84% of them seen only once. This record comes from a study of blood T cell repertoires in COVID-19. Germline V gene data show CDR1 as LNHNV and CDR2 as YYDKDF (reference sequence). The V end lost 3 bases, the J end lost 7 bases, and 20 bases lay between the germline ends. This CDR3 is built from 16 residues.

The chain couples TRBV15 to TRBJ2-3; D is perhaps TRBD2 (5 bases). This sequence was found in a middle-aged woman who had recovered from COVID-19. Sequencing used peripheral blood. CDR3 residues: CATSRERAGFPYTQYF. In DNA, the CDR3 is TGTGCCACCAGCAGGGAGAGGGCCGGGTTCCCGTATACGCAGTATTTT.